Listed below are T cell receptor beta chains from one sample, sequenced in a study of T cell responses to AZD1222 COVID-19 vaccine. TCRdb keeps only in-frame clones here, not all; method: immunoSEQ multiplex PCR. The sample has about 69,000 clones, approximately 82% seen once. The sample consisted of peripheral blood, taken 28 days after the second AZD1222 dose. The receptors shown here come from an adult who received the AZD1222 COVID-19 vaccine. Each CDR3 is given with its conserved first and last residue. The D gene is left open where the match is weak. Clone size is shown for a subset of rows, as once, few, many or a class of expanded clone.

CDR3aa | CDR3nt | j_gene | v_gene | abundance | d_gene | len
CASSEGRGAEQYF | TGTGCCAGCAGTGAAGGACGGGGAGCCGAGCAGTACTTC | TRBJ2-7 | TRBV25-1 | . | . | 13
CASSPFDRDGSPLHF | TGTGCCAGCTCACCATTCGACAGGGATGGTTCACCCCTCCACTTT | TRBJ1-6 | TRBV18 | . | TRBD1 | 15
CASSQFDGNGGYTF | TGTGCCAGCAGCCAATTTGACGGCAATGGGGGCTACACCTTC | TRBJ1-2 | TRBV16 | . | . | 14
CASSMGLLIRAGELFF | TGTGCCAGCAGCATGGGGCTGCTCATAAGGGCCGGGGAGCTGTTTTTT | TRBJ2-2 | TRBV7-8 | . | . | 16
CASSPGGRSTGANVLTF | TGTGCCAGCTCACCGGGCGGGAGGAGTACTGGGGCCAACGTCCTGACTTTC | TRBJ2-6 | TRBV18 | . | TRBD2 | 17
CASSQDWRGHSGNTIYF | TGCGCCAGCAGCCAAGATTGGAGGGGACACTCTGGAAACACCATATATTTT | TRBJ1-3 | TRBV4-1 | once | . | 17
CASSYWAGDGYTF | TGTGCCAGCAGTTACTGGGCGGGCGATGGCTACACCTTC | TRBJ1-2 | TRBV6-5 | . | . | 13
CASSWDGLTEAFF | TGCGCCAGCAGCTGGGACGGGCTGACTGAAGCTTTCTTT | TRBJ1-1 | TRBV5-1 | . | . | 13
CASTPIPGQPNSPLHF | TGTGCCAGCACCCCGATTCCCGGACAGCCTAATTCACCCCTCCACTTT | TRBJ1-6 | TRBV19 | . | . | 16
CASSPDRRSSPLHF | TGTGCCAGCAGCCCGGACAGGAGGTCCTCACCCCTCCACTTT | TRBJ1-6 | TRBV11-2 | . | TRBD1 | 14
CASSEPGQASSYEQYF | TGTGCCAGCAGCGAACCGGGACAGGCGAGCTCCTACGAGCAGTACTTC | TRBJ2-7 | TRBV11-2 | . | TRBD1 | 16
CPRQGGYGYTF | TGTCCCCGACAGGGGGGATATGGCTACACCTTC | TRBJ1-2 | TRBV7-3 | . | TRBD1 | 11
CASSFSGGGDGANVLTF | TGCGCCAGCAGCTTTTCCGGGGGCGGCGATGGGGCCAACGTCCTGACTTTC | TRBJ2-6 | TRBV5-1 | . | . | 17
CAWERGGETYEQYF | TGTGCCTGGGAAAGGGGGGGTGAAACCTACGAGCAGTACTTC | TRBJ2-7 | TRBV30 | . | . | 14
CSASVGAGGYGELFF | TGCAGTGCTAGTGTCGGAGCGGGGGGATACGGGGAGCTGTTTTTT | TRBJ2-2 | TRBV20-1 | . | TRBD2 | 15
CAWSIKGYEQYF | TGTGCCTGGAGTATAAAGGGCTACGAGCAGTACTTC | TRBJ2-7 | TRBV30 | . | . | 12
CSASASGSTDTQYF | TGCAGTGCTAGTGCCAGCGGGAGCACAGATACGCAGTATTTT | TRBJ2-3 | TRBV20-1 | . | . | 14
CASSPGTSGGAMETQYF | TGTGCCAGCAGCCCCGGGACTAGCGGGGGGGCGATGGAGACCCAGTACTTC | TRBJ2-5 | TRBV5-4 | . | TRBD2 | 17
CASSLGGLPSYEQYF | TGTGCCAGCAGCTTGGGAGGGCTCCCCTCCTACGAGCAGTACTTC | TRBJ2-7 | TRBV5-8 | . | . | 15
CASSNSPDRVNGYTF | TGTGCCAGCAGTAATAGTCCCGACAGGGTAAATGGCTACACCTTC | TRBJ1-2 | TRBV6-5 | . | TRBD1 | 15
CAWSQTGQFNQPQHF | TGTGCCTGGAGTCAGACGGGACAGTTCAATCAGCCCCAGCATTTT | TRBJ1-5 | TRBV30 | few | TRBD1 | 15
CASSLSGGLSYNSPLHF | TGCGCCAGCAGCTTGTCGGGGGGGTTATCCTATAATTCACCCCTCCACTTT | TRBJ1-6 | TRBV5-1 | few | . | 17
CASSVDKGRETQYF | TGTGCCAGCAGTGTAGATAAGGGGAGAGAGACCCAGTACTTC | TRBJ2-5 | TRBV2 | . | . | 14
CATSHRQGGYEQYF | TGTGCCACCAGCCACCGACAGGGGGGGTACGAGCAGTACTTC | TRBJ2-7 | TRBV15 | . | TRBD1 | 14
CATSRDQPSPLHF | TGTGCCACCAGCAGAGATCAACCCTCACCCCTCCACTTT | TRBJ1-6 | TRBV15 | few | . | 13
CASSLVGGFYEQYF | TGTGCCAGCAGCTTAGTCGGAGGATTCTACGAGCAGTACTTC | TRBJ2-7 | TRBV7-9 | few | . | 14
CASSYPTGTPSYEQYF | TGTGCCAGCAGTTACCCCACCGGGACACCCTCCTACGAGCAGTACTTC | TRBJ2-7 | TRBV28 | . | . | 16
CASSSRTGFTDTQYF | TGCGCCAGCAGCTCGCGGACAGGTTTCACAGATACGCAGTATTTT | TRBJ2-3 | TRBV5-1 | once | TRBD1 | 15
CASSPGLAALSYEQYF | TGTGCCAGCTCACCGGGACTAGCGGCTTTGTCCTACGAGCAGTACTTC | TRBJ2-7 | TRBV18 | . | TRBD2 | 16
CASSPAGIYGYTF | TGTGCCAGCTCACCAGCTGGTATCTATGGCTACACCTTC | TRBJ1-2 | TRBV18 | once | . | 13
CASSYGGGTYEQYF | TGTGCCAGCAGTTACGGAGGGGGGACCTACGAGCAGTACTTC | TRBJ2-7 | TRBV6-5 | once | . | 14
CASSLDGDRGYYGYTF | TGTGCCAGCAGCTTGGACGGGGACAGGGGGTACTATGGCTACACCTTC | TRBJ1-2 | TRBV5-4 | . | TRBD1 | 16
CASSPGLAGTQYF | TGTGCCAGCAGCCCCGGACTAGCGGGGACACAGTACTTC | TRBJ2-7 | TRBV27 | . | TRBD2 | 13
CASSLVGRESPYNEQFF | TGCGCCAGCAGCCTCGTGGGGCGGGAGAGCCCCTACAATGAGCAGTTCTTC | TRBJ2-1 | TRBV5-1 | . | TRBD2 | 17
CASSDTRDPYEQYF | TGCGCCAGCAGTGATACCAGGGACCCCTACGAGCAGTACTTC | TRBJ2-7 | TRBV10-1 | . | . | 14
CASSPYGVGNRANVLTF | TGTGCCAGCTCACCCTACGGTGTAGGGAATCGGGCCAACGTCCTGACTTTC | TRBJ2-6 | TRBV18 | few | . | 17
CASLETEGNQPQHF | TGCGCCAGCTTGGAGACAGAAGGCAATCAGCCCCAGCATTTT | TRBJ1-5 | TRBV5-1 | . | . | 14
CASSLGFSGRGTDTQYF | TGCGCCAGCAGCTTAGGGTTTAGCGGGAGAGGAACAGATACGCAGTATTTT | TRBJ2-3 | TRBV5-1 | . | TRBD2 | 17
CASSLPSAGGLETQYF | TGTGCCAGCAGCTTACCCTCAGCGGGGGGCCTAGAGACCCAGTACTTC | TRBJ2-5 | TRBV7-3 | . | TRBD2 | 16